The 18 T cell receptor beta chains in this list originate from one sample, sequenced in a study of blood T cell repertoires in COVID-19. The method was immunoSEQ multiplex PCR; TCRdb's version includes in-frame clones alone and lacks a portion of them. Among some 97,000 clones, approximately 87% were seen once, and the ten largest hold around 13%. The specimen was peripheral blood. All receptors derive from a human donor in a cohort sampled during active COVID-19.

This chain uses TRBV10-1 with TRBJ2-7, with TRBD2 matching 10 bases. J was trimmed by 2 bases and V by 5 bases; bases with no gene match: 9. Per the germline V gene, CDR1 is WNHNN and CDR2 is SYGVQD (reference sequence). The CDR3 sequence is 16 residues long. CDR3: CASSIQPGLATYEQYF. CDR3 DNA: TGCGCCAGCAGTATACAGCCGGGACTAGCGACCTACGAGCAGTACTTC.

This CDR3 reads CASSQVVYEQYF. CDR3 nucleotides: TGTGCCAGCAGCCAAGTCGTATACGAGCAGTACTTC. The V gene is TRBV3-1 (or the pseudogene TRBV3-2), the J gene TRBJ2-7; D is ambiguous. CDR1 and CDR2 (germline): LGHDT, YNNKEL (reference sequence). The CDR3 extends over 12 amino acids. Trimming took 1 base from V and 4 from J, leaving 5 bases between them.

The J gene is TRBJ2-7, the V gene TRBV19, with D possibly being TRBD1 (6 bases). Germline loops: CDR1 LNHDA, CDR2 SQIVND (reference sequence). V lost 7 bases, J lost 3 bases, and 7 bases lay in between. The CDR3 consists of 11 residues. The CDR3 DNA is TGTGCCAGTAAGGACAGCTACGAGCAGTACTTC. Encoded protein: CASKDSYEQYF.

This chain uses TRBV29-1 with TRBJ1-1; no definite D call. Trimming removed 6 bases at V and 4 bases at J, with 9 bases between. This CDR3 comprises 11 residues. CDR1 is SQVTM, CDR2 ANQGSEA, per germline. The CDR3 protein is CSVSTATEAFF. The CDR3 DNA reads TGCAGCGTATCCACAGCCACTGAAGCTTTCTTT. Full variable domain (outside the CDR3, taken from reference TRBV29-1 and TRBJ1-1): SAVISQKPSRDICQRGTSLTIQCQVDSQVTMMFWYRQQPGQSLTLIATANQGSEATYESGFVIDKFPISRPNLTFSTLTVSNMSPEDSSIYLCSVSTATEAFFGQGTRLTVV.

This rearrangement joins TRBV12-5 to TRBJ2-7, with D possibly TRBD2 on 6 matching bases. Germline V gene data show CDR1 as LGHNT and CDR2 as FRNRAP. Trimming removed 5 bases from V and 3 bases from J, with 20 bases in between. CDR3 length equals 16 residues. CDR3: CASGPEDYPKVYEQYF. The CDR3 DNA reads as TGTGCTAGTGGTCCCGAGGACTATCCGAAGGTCTACGAGCAGTACTTC. Full variable domain (outside the CDR3, taken from reference TRBV12-5 and TRBJ2-7): DARVTQTPRHKVTEMGQEVTMRCQPILGHNTVFWYRQTMMQGLELLAYFRNRAPLDDSGMPKDRFSAEMPDATLATLKIQPSEPRDSAVYFCASGPEDYPKVYEQYFGPGTRLTVT.

This rearrangement joins TRBV6-1 to TRBJ1-2; TRBD1 might be the D (5 bases). Trimming stripped 2 bases from V and 7 bases from J, with 17 bases between. The CDR3 extends over 15 amino acids. CDR1 MNHNS and CDR2 SASEGT come from the germline V gene. This CDR3 is CASSELRQGAFGYTF. The CDR3 DNA sequence: TGTGCCAGCAGTGAACTCAGGCAGGGCGCGTTTGGCTACACCTTC.

This chain uses TRBV7-9 with TRBJ2-5; D remains unclear. The CDR3 has 14 residues. From germline, CDR1 is SEHNR and CDR2 FQNEAQ (reference sequence). The germline V and J ends were trimmed by 1 base and 2 bases, with 8 bases remaining between them. The CDR3 bases are TGTGCCAGCAGCTTAGTTCGGAGACAAGAGACCCAGTACTTC. Translating it yields CASSLVRRQETQYF.

This chain uses TRBV10-2 with TRBJ1-2; D unclear. Germline CDR1 reads WSHSY; CDR2 reads SAAADI. This CDR3 is 14 amino acids long. V gave up 0 bases and J gave up 6 bases, with 11 bases separating them. In nucleotides, the CDR3 is TGCGCCAGCAGTGAGTCAAAAGTACTAAATGGCTACACCTTC. Its translation: CASSESKVLNGYTF.

This clone turned up a few times. The chain recombines TRBV2 with TRBJ2-6, with no clear D. Trimming stripped 2 bases from V and 4 bases from J, with 9 bases between. Germline CDR1 is SNHLY and CDR2 is FYNNEI. The CDR3 sequence is 15 residues long. The CDR3 DNA follows: TGTGCCAGCAGTGAAAGCACGCGGGGGGCCAACGTCCTGACTTTC. Its protein is CASSESTRGANVLTF.

The CDR3 sequence: CASSRGQGGELEQFF. The DNA of the CDR3 is TGTGCCAGCAGCCGAGGACAGGGGGGGGAATTGGAGCAGTTCTTC. The chain joins TRBV5-4 to TRBJ2-1, with 10 positions matching TRBD1. J lost 10 bases, V lost 4 bases, and 11 bases had no gene match. This CDR3 spans 15 amino acids. The germline gives CDR1 SGHNT, CDR2 YYREEE (reference sequence). Looking up the rest from reference TRBV5-4 and TRBJ2-1 gives the full variable domain: ETGVTQSPTHLIKTRGQQVTLRCSSQSGHNTVSWYQQALGQGPQFIFQYYREEENGRGNFPPRFSGLQFPNYSSELNVNALELDDSALYLCASSRGQGGELEQFFGPGTRLTVL.

The chain joins TRBV5-1 to TRBJ1-1; D is ambiguous. Germline loops: CDR1 SGHRS, CDR2 YFSETQ. Trimming took off 4 bases at V and 4 bases at J, with 8 bases between the two ends. The length of the CDR3 is 12 residues. The CDR3 spells CASSPRSTEAFF. CDR3 nucleotide sequence: TGCGCCAGCAGCCCAAGGAGCACTGAAGCTTTCTTT.

The chain links TRBV18 to TRBJ2-3, with 8 bases that match TRBD1. CDR1 is KGHSH and CDR2 is LQKENI in the germline V gene. V lost 3 bases and J lost 4; bases outside the gene matches: 6. The CDR3 consists of 15 residues. CDR3 in amino acids: CASSPKDRVADTQYF. The DNA of the CDR3 is TGTGCCAGCTCACCGAAGGACAGGGTCGCAGATACGCAGTATTTT.

This sequence joins TRBV3-1 (or the pseudogene TRBV3-2) and TRBJ2-4; possible D gene TRBD2, 5 bases. The CDR3 has 12 residues. The V and J ends lost 3 bases and 9 bases respectively, with 9 bases between them. Germline V gene data show CDR1 as LGHDT and CDR2 as YNNKEL (reference sequence). The CDR3 nucleotides read TGTGCCAGCAGCCAGGGGAGTCCCATTCAGTACTTC. It specifies CASSQGSPIQYF.

The chain uses TRBV7-9 and TRBJ2-7, with D possibly being TRBD2 (6 bases). Germline V gene sequence: CDR1 SEHNR, CDR2 FQNEAQ (reference sequence). Trimming removed 0 bases at V and 6 bases at J, with 9 bases between. The CDR3 is 13 amino acids. The CDR3 DNA reads as TGTGCCAGCAGCTTAGCCGGGGGAGGCGAGCAGTACTTC. It is translated as CASSLAGGGEQYF.

The chain combines TRBV10-1 with TRBJ2-3; 11 bases match TRBD2. The V segment lost 7 bases and the J segment 4 bases; nucleotides outside the gene matches: 10. Germline V gives CDR1 WNHNN, CDR2 SYGVQD (reference sequence). This CDR3 contains 16 residues. CDR3 nucleotide sequence: TGCGCCAGCAAACCTACTAGCGGGAGTGGGTCAGATACGCAGTATTTT. Protein: CASKPTSGSGSDTQYF.

The chain uses TRBV7-2 and TRBJ2-7, with D possibly TRBD1 on 5 matching bases. CDR3 length equals 14 residues. V was shortened by 1 base and J by 0 bases, with 7 bases between the two germline ends. Looked up from germline, CDR1 is SGHTA and CDR2 is FQGNSA. CDR3 sequence (DNA): TGTGCCAGCAGCTTAGACAGGAGCTCCTACGAGCAGTACTTC. Amino acids: CASSLDRSSYEQYF.

The chain combines TRBV15 with TRBJ2-7; 7 nucleotides match TRBD2. V lost 2 bases to trimming and J lost 3 bases; unmatched junction nucleotides: 10. The CDR3 has 16 residues. Germline V gene data show CDR1 as LNHNV and CDR2 as YYDKDF (reference sequence). This CDR3 is CATSRPPWGEGYEQYF. CDR3 in DNA: TGTGCCACCAGCAGACCCCCCTGGGGGGAGGGCTACGAGCAGTACTTC.

The chain links TRBV6-5 to TRBJ1-3; D is unclear. The CDR3 loop spans 14 amino acids. V lost 6 bases, J lost 3 bases, and 12 bases lay in between. CDR1 and CDR2 from the germline V gene are MNHEY and SVGAGI. The CDR3 reads CASRKGVHGNTIYF. CDR3 nucleotide sequence: TGTGCCAGCAGGAAGGGAGTTCATGGAAACACCATATATTTT.